This T cell receptor beta chain was identified in a study of T-cell reconstitution after alpha-beta-depleted transplantation in children. The V gene's germline CDR1 is SEHNR and CDR2 FQNEAQ (reference sequence). Trimming shortened V by 3 bases and J by 1 base, and 12 bases separated the two germline ends. CDR3 size: 15 residues. Unique molecular identifiers were built into the TCRbeta library. Each CDR3 protein is one row after TCRdb ran MiXCR on the PCR reads. The sample includes hundreds of thousands of distinct CDR3 sequences, 6.5% to 9% of them seen just once. This clonotype occurred many times. What it recognizes is unknown. Study outcomes and limitations: Approximately two months post-transplant, alpha-beta T cells reportedly originated from several hundred expanded graft clones. From newly produced T cells came most of the T-cell counts and diversity one year after transplant.

The starting material was peripheral blood, obtained 360 days after TCRalphabeta/CD19-depleted stem cell transplant. The rearrangement links TRBV7-9 to TRBJ2-5, with D possibly TRBD2 on 5 matching bases. The origin of this receptor is a female patient between 2 and 15 years old who had a stem cell transplant for Fanconi anemia, so the T cells may come from the graft donor. The CDR3 nucleotides are TGTGCCAGCAGCTTCCCCGGGATCATCCAAGAGACCCAGTACTTC. It translates to CASSFPGIIQETQYF. Full variable domain (remainder filled in from reference TRBV7-9 and TRBJ2-5): DTGVSQNPRHKITKRGQNVTFRCDPISEHNRLYWYRQTLGQGPEFLTYFQNEAQLEKSRLLSDRFSAERPKGSFSTLEIQRTEQGDSAMYLCASSFPGIIQETQYFGPGTRLLVL.